The 28 T cell receptor beta chains below come from one sample, sequenced in a study of response to subunit inactivated influenza vaccine. TCRdb redid the calling of the RT-PCR reads with MiXCR, one entry per CDR3 protein. The data hold hundreds of thousands of distinct CDR3 sequences, with 21% observed a single time. The sequencing used PBMCs from blood, collected 21 months after vaccination. The receptors come from a man aged 50 to 69 who received an inactivated influenza vaccine.

V usage is TRBV2 and J usage is TRBJ1-5; TRBD1 agrees at 7 bases. CDR3 length equals 12 residues. The ends lost 8 bases at V and 7 bases at J; junction bases unmatched: 5. Germline CDR1 is SNHLY and CDR2 is FYNNEI. The CDR3 spells CASRTGGQPQHF. CDR3 nucleotides: TGTGCCAGCCGGACAGGAGGGCAGCCCCAGCATTTT.

This chain links TRBV3-1 with TRBJ1-2, with D unclear. Trimming pared 0 bases from V and 4 bases from J, leaving 15 bases between. This CDR3 contains 16 residues. Germline loops: CDR1 LGHDT, CDR2 YNNKEL (reference sequence). The CDR3 loop reads CASSQDLATSLYGYTF. DNA for the CDR3: TGTGCCAGCAGCCAAGATCTTGCGACATCCCTCTATGGCTACACCTTC.

This clonotype showed up just a few times. The CDR3 region has the DNA TGTGCCGGGGGGACCCTCTCCTCCTACGAGCAGTACTTC. This translates into CAGGTLSSYEQYF. This chain connects TRBV2 to TRBJ2-7, with D possibly TRBD2 on 6 matching bases. The CDR3 spans 13 residues. Germline CDR1 reads SNHLY; CDR2 reads FYNNEI. Trimming stripped 11 bases from V and 0 bases from J, with 14 bases between.

The genes are TRBV9 and TRBJ2-1; D gene ambiguous. Germline loops: CDR1 SGDLS, CDR2 YYNGEE. Trimming stripped 1 base from V and 7 bases from J, with 9 bases between. The CDR3 runs to 13 residues. The chain's CDR3 is CASSVNTVNEQFF. The CDR3 DNA reads TGTGCCAGCAGCGTAAATACAGTAAATGAGCAGTTCTTC.

This clonotype has only a few counts. CDR3 amino acids: CASSSYVETQYF. The DNA of the CDR3 is TGTGCCAGCAGCTCTTACGTTGAGACCCAGTACTTC. The J gene is TRBJ2-5, the V gene TRBV7-2; D not certain. Per germline, CDR1 SGHTA and CDR2 FQGNSA. The CDR3 is 12 amino acids. Trimming removed 4 bases from V and 5 bases from J, with 8 bases in between.

At least ten counts were recorded for this clonotype. As DNA, the CDR3 is TGTGCCATCAGTGAGTCGCCCCAGGGTACTAATGAAAAACTGTTTTTT. It is translated as CAISESPQGTNEKLFF. The V and J genes are TRBV10-3 and TRBJ1-4, with D tentatively TRBD1 (5 bases). CDR1 is ENHRY, CDR2 SYGVKD, per germline. The CDR3 is 16 residues long. Trimming took off 0 bases at V and 2 bases at J, with 10 bases between the two ends.

Many counts were recorded for this clonotype. The chain has TRBV3-1 and TRBJ1-6; 7 bases match TRBD1. From germline, CDR1 is LGHDT and CDR2 YNNKEL (reference sequence). V dropped 2 bases and J dropped 7; count of bases not matched to a gene: 2. The CDR3 sequence is 14 residues long. In nucleotides, the CDR3 is TGTGCCAGCAGCCAACGGGACAGAAATTCACCCCTCCACTTT. It yields the protein CASSQRDRNSPLHF.

In this sample, this clonotype turned up many times. The chain combines TRBV4-2 with TRBJ2-3; D not certain. V was trimmed by 0 bases and J by 1 base, leaving 5 bases between them. This CDR3 has 14 amino acids. In germline, CDR1 is LGHNA, CDR2 YNFKEQ. The CDR3 reads CASSQDRGTDTQYF. Here the CDR3 DNA reads TGTGCCAGCAGCCAAGATCGGGGCACAGATACGCAGTATTTT.

The sample holds a few counts of this clonotype. The chain has TRBV5-1 and TRBJ2-1; 8 nucleotides align to TRBD2. The CDR3 has 15 residues. Germline CDR1 and CDR2: SGHRS and YFSETQ. The V gene end was trimmed by 5 bases and the J gene end by 3 bases; junction bases not matched to a gene: 7. The CDR3 bases are TGCGCCAGCAGTCCAACTAGCGGATTCTACAATGAGCAGTTCTTC. Translated, it gives CASSPTSGFYNEQFF.

The gene calls are TRBV27 and TRBJ2-1; TRBD2 matches at 9 bases. CDR1 and CDR2 from the germline V gene are MNHEY and SMNVEV (reference sequence). Trimming took 1 base from V and 4 from J; bases not matched to a gene: 5. The CDR3 has 16 amino acids. CDR3 region: CASSLWASGEYNEQFF. In nucleotides, the CDR3 is TGTGCCAGCAGTTTATGGGCTAGCGGGGAATACAATGAGCAGTTCTTC.

This clonotype was counted a few times. The chain carries TRBV12-3 or TRBV12-4 and TRBJ2-1, with TRBD2 identical over 9 bases. The CDR3 has 15 amino acids. V lost 7 bases and J lost 10; bases outside the gene matches: 14. For the CDR3, the DNA is TGTGCCAGCACCCCAGGGAGCGGGGGGCCGGGCGAGCAGTTCTTC. Translating it yields CASTPGSGGPGEQFF.

This clonotype has a handful of counts. The chain has TRBV4-2 and TRBJ1-6; no reliable D call. Germline loops: CDR1 LGHNA, CDR2 YNFKEQ. The CDR3 has 14 residues. With 0 bases removed from V and 9 bases from J, the gap between germline ends came to 9 bases. CDR3 residues: CASSQDGAFSPLHF. The CDR3 DNA reads as TGTGCCAGCAGCCAAGATGGTGCATTTTCACCCCTCCACTTT.

This clonotype was observed many times. The rearrangement joins TRBV29-1 to TRBJ2-1, with D possibly matching TRBD1 (5 bases). The V end was cut by 6 bases, the J end by 1 base, with 10 bases between. In germline, CDR1 is SQVTM, CDR2 ANQGSEA. CDR3 length: 13 amino acids. The CDR3 coding sequence is TGCAGCGTAGGACACTTATCCTACAATGAGCAGTTCTTC. This translates into CSVGHLSYNEQFF.

The CDR3 loop is CASSQDPSGAQYF. For the CDR3, the DNA is TGCGCCAGCAGCCAAGATCCTAGCGGGGCGCAGTATTTT. This chain uses TRBV4-1 with TRBJ2-3; TRBD2 agrees at 9 bases. V lost 0 bases and J lost 10; bases outside the gene matches: 2. The CDR3 extends over 13 amino acids. Germline loops: CDR1 MGHRA, CDR2 YSYEKL.

This clonotype has ten or more counts. CDR3 loop: CASSQAPTNEKLFF. In DNA form, the CDR3 reads TGCGCCAGCAGCCAAGCCCCAACTAATGAAAAACTGTTTTTT. J is TRBJ1-4 and V is TRBV4-1; no reliable D call. Germline-derived CDR1 and CDR2 are MGHRA and YSYEKL. V lost 1 base to trimming and J lost 0 bases, with 3 bases between them. This CDR3 is built from 14 residues.

This clonotype was seen a few times. V and J are TRBV12-3 or TRBV12-4 and TRBJ1-2; no reliable D call. The germline V and J ends were trimmed by 6 bases and 2 bases, with 19 bases remaining between them. This CDR3 spans 16 amino acids. The CDR3 bases are TGTGCCAGCAGCCCGAATTTGGCAGTTGTGAACTATGGCTACACCTTC. Its translation is CASSPNLAVVNYGYTF.

Written as DNA, the CDR3 is TGTGCCAGCAGTAGGACTTTTGAAAAACTGTTTTTT. Amino acids: CASSRTFEKLFF. This chain joins TRBV6-1 and TRBJ1-4; D is unclear. CDR3 length: 12 amino acids. Trimming shortened V by 5 bases and J by 7 bases, and 8 bases separated the two germline ends. In germline, CDR1 is MNHNS, CDR2 SASEGT.

This sequence joins TRBV2 and TRBJ1-3, with 7 nucleotides matching TRBD1. CDR1 is SNHLY, CDR2 FYNNEI, per germline. This CDR3 region has 14 residues. The trim removed 6 bases at V and 1 base at J, leaving 3 bases unmatched. In DNA, the CDR3 is TGTGCCAGCAGCGGACAGGTTTCTGGAAACACCATATATTTT. Its protein is CASSGQVSGNTIYF.

By frequency in the sample, this clonotype is medium-sized. CDR3 in DNA: TGCAGCGTTGCGGAACGGGGGGTCGGAGAGACCCAGTACTTC. It encodes CSVAERGVGETQYF. The chain recombines TRBV29-1 with TRBJ2-5, with 7 positions matching TRBD2. The junction had 9 bases not matched to a gene; V was cut back by 4 bases and J by 4 bases. The germline V gene has CDR1 SQVTM and CDR2 ANQGSEA. The CDR3 loop spans 14 amino acids.

There are a few counts of this clonotype. The V and J genes are TRBV5-1 and TRBJ2-7; 7 bases agree with TRBD1. Losses at the gene ends were 1 base for V and 3 bases for J; bases not matched to a gene: 7. This CDR3 is built from 15 residues. The germline V gene encodes CDR1 SGHRS and CDR2 YFSETQ. The CDR3, as DNA: TGCGCCAGCAGCTTGTTAGGGACAGCGGTCTACGAGCAGTACTTC. It yields the protein CASSLLGTAVYEQYF. Based on the CDR3 plus reference TRBV5-1 and TRBJ2-7, the full variable domain is KAGVTQTPRYLIKTRGQQVTLSCSPISGHRSVSWYQQTPGQGLQFLFEYFSETQRNKGNFPGRFSGRQFSNSRSEMNVSTLELGDSALYLCASSLLGTAVYEQYFGPGTRLTVT.

V and J are TRBV12-3 or TRBV12-4 and TRBJ1-2, with 8 positions matching TRBD1. V lost 4 bases and J lost 4; bases outside the gene matches: 5. This CDR3 is built from 14 residues. CDR3 loop: CASSSLDRAYGYTF. The CDR3 bases are TGTGCCAGCAGTTCCCTGGACAGGGCCTATGGCTACACCTTC.

The chain carries TRBV27 and TRBJ2-7, with D perhaps TRBD1 (5 bases). This CDR3 contains 14 residues. Trimming left V 5 bases short and J 2 bases short, with 13 bases between. Germline V gene data show CDR1 as MNHEY and CDR2 as SMNVEV (reference sequence). The CDR3 nucleotides are TGTGCCAGCAGTCCCAGACAGTCTACCTACGAGCAGTACTTC. Residues: CASSPRQSTYEQYF.

This clonotype was recorded a few times. The chain is built from TRBV20-1 and TRBJ2-6; 7 bases are shared with TRBD1. Germline V gives CDR1 DFQATT, CDR2 SNEGSKA (reference sequence). Unmatched junction bases numbered 13, after V lost 2 bases and J lost 3 bases. The CDR3 has 18 amino acids. In DNA, the CDR3 is TGCAGTGCTAGAAACTCAGACAGGGCTGGGAGTGGGGCCAACGTCCTGACTTTC. Its protein is CSARNSDRAGSGANVLTF.

This clonotype was found a few times. The gene calls are TRBV3-1 and TRBJ1-5, with TRBD1 as a possible D gene (5 bases). With 3 bases removed from V and 5 bases from J, the gap between germline ends came to 14 bases. Germline CDR1 and CDR2: LGHDT and YNNKEL (reference sequence). The CDR3 is 15 amino acids. CDR3 loop: CASSHPTANYQPQHF. The CDR3 DNA reads TGTGCCAGCAGCCACCCGACAGCTAATTATCAGCCCCAGCATTTT.

This chain joins TRBV2 and TRBJ1-2; D remains unclear. V was trimmed by 2 bases and J by 6 bases, leaving 16 bases between them. The CDR3 has 15 residues. The germline CDR1 and CDR2 sequences are SNHLY and FYNNEI. The CDR3 spells CASSEITERVDGYTF. CDR3 sequence (DNA): TGTGCCAGCAGTGAAATTACAGAGCGGGTGGATGGCTACACCTTC.

This clonotype appeared a few times. The genes are TRBV24-1 and TRBJ1-2; unclear D gene. Germline CDR1 reads KGHDR; CDR2 reads SFDVKD. The CDR3 runs to 14 residues. V was cut by 3 bases and J by 4 bases, with 11 bases left in between. The CDR3 loop is CATSDPTRSYGYTF. The CDR3 region has the DNA TGTGCCACCAGTGATCCCACCAGGTCCTATGGCTACACCTTC.

This clonotype was seen only a few times. The genes are TRBV20-1 and TRBJ1-5, with TRBD1 as a possible D gene (6 bases). CDR1 is DFQATT and CDR2 is SNEGSKA in the germline V gene (reference sequence). This CDR3 has 14 residues. Deletions cut 3 bases from V and 4 bases from J, with 13 bases between. The CDR3 nucleotides are TGCAGTGCTAGGACCGGACAGCCAAATCAGCCCCAGCATTTT. Protein sequence: CSARTGQPNQPQHF.

There are a few counts of this clonotype. The genes are TRBV18 and TRBJ1-3, with TRBD1 identical over 8 bases. In germline, CDR1 is KGHSH, CDR2 LQKENI. The CDR3 loop spans 17 amino acids. The J segment lost 0 bases and the V segment lost 3 bases, leaving 7 bases of the junction unmatched. CDR3 loop: CASSPPGQGISGNTIYF. The CDR3 DNA reads TGTGCCAGCTCACCGCCCGGACAGGGAATCTCTGGAAACACCATATATTTT.